These 27 T cell receptor beta chains originate from one sample sequenced in a study of cytomegalovirus exposure and HLA in healthy donors. PCR involved 60 Vbeta and 13 Jbeta primers. The method was immunoSEQ multiplex PCR; TCRdb's version includes in-frame clones alone and lacks a portion of them. The table has about 110,000 clones, roughly 80% seen once. Sequencing was done on a sample of PBMCs. These receptors originate from a man aged 25 to 45 in good health and CMV-seropositive.

This clone showed up just once. The V and J genes are TRBV13 and TRBJ2-1, with D possibly being TRBD2 (5 bases). Trimming took 1 base from V and 5 from J, leaving 12 bases between them. The CDR3 length is 15 residues. CDR1 is PRHDT and CDR2 is FYEKMQ in the germline V gene (reference sequence). The CDR3 nucleotides are TGTGCCAGCAGCTTAGCGGGATTTGCCGACAATGAGCAGTTCTTC. This codes for CASSLAGFADNEQFF.

This clone came up a few times. The chain carries TRBV6-5 and TRBJ1-2; D gene unclear. Trimming left V 5 bases short and J 7 bases short, with 8 bases between. The CDR3 is 11 amino acids. Germline V gene sequence: CDR1 MNHEY, CDR2 SVGAGI. CDR3 DNA: TGTGCCAGCAGTGAAGCGGCTGGCTACACCTTC. Its translation is CASSEAAGYTF.

V usage is TRBV4-2 and J usage is TRBJ2-2; TRBD2 matches at 9 bases. The CDR3 is 15 residues long. Germline V gives CDR1 LGHNA, CDR2 YNFKEQ. J lost 12 bases, V lost 1 base, and 9 bases had no gene match. The CDR3 region has the DNA TGTGCCAGCAGCCAAGCGGCGGGAGGGCCGTTGAAGCTGTTTTTT. Residues: CASSQAAGGPLKLFF.

The V gene is TRBV11-3, the J gene TRBJ1-3; D may be TRBD1 (6 bases). Germline V gives CDR1 SGHNT, CDR2 YENEEA. V lost 5 bases to trimming and J lost 0 bases, with 11 bases between them. This CDR3 contains 15 residues. DNA of the CDR3: TGTGCCAGCAGCCAGGGGTTGAGCTCTGGAAACACCATATATTTT. Translated, it gives CASSQGLSSGNTIYF.

A few counts support this clone. This rearrangement joins TRBV7-9 to TRBJ2-7, with a weak D call TRBD2 (5 bases). The CDR3 is made up of 14 amino acids. With 7 bases removed from V and 0 bases from J, the gap between germline ends came to 13 bases. From germline, CDR1 is SEHNR and CDR2 FQNEAQ (reference sequence). The CDR3 DNA follows: TGTGCCAGCACCCAGGACTGGAGCTCCTACGAGCAGTACTTC. Translation gives CASTQDWSSYEQYF.

The chain recombines TRBV11-3 with TRBJ2-7, with TRBD2 matching 8 bases. The CDR3 covers 18 residues. Germline lookup yields CDR1 SGHNT and CDR2 YENEEA. Trimming removed 2 bases from V and 6 bases from J; junction bases left unmatched: 18. DNA for the CDR3: TGTGCCAGCAGCTTACGCATTCAGGCGGGACTAGAGGGGGGCGAGCAGTACTTC. Translating gives CASSLRIQAGLEGGEQYF.

For the CDR3, the DNA is TGTGCCAGCAGCTTGGGGGGGGTTATCACCACTGAAGCTTTCTTT. It translates to CASSLGGVITTEAFF. V is TRBV5-4 and J is TRBJ1-1; a possible D gene is TRBD1 (5 bases). This CDR3 has 15 amino acids. Germline V gives CDR1 SGHNT, CDR2 YYREEE (reference sequence). V shed 0 bases and J shed 4 bases, with 13 bases lying between them. Based on the CDR3 plus reference TRBV5-4 and TRBJ1-1, the full variable domain is ETGVTQSPTHLIKTRGQQVTLRCSSQSGHNTVSWYQQALGQGPQFIFQYYREEENGRGNFPPRFSGLQFPNYSSELNVNALELDDSALYLCASSLGGVITTEAFFGQGTRLTVV.

The chain is built from TRBV6-1 and TRBJ2-5, with D perhaps TRBD2 (7 bases). The CDR3 consists of 15 residues. V lost 5 bases, J lost 5 bases, and 18 bases lay in between. Germline V gene sequence: CDR1 MNHNS, CDR2 SASEGT. This CDR3 reads CASSRGGSRSETQYF. The CDR3 DNA follows: TGTGCCAGCAGTAGGGGGGGCTCGCGAAGCGAGACCCAGTACTTC.

The chain employs TRBV4-1 and TRBJ1-3, with 8 bases that match TRBD1. Germline CDR1 reads MGHRA; CDR2 reads YSYEKL. Germline trimming cut 1 base from V and 2 bases from J; bases unmatched to any gene: 7. CDR3 length: 17 residues. The CDR3 region is CASSQVRQGAPGNTIYF. The CDR3 DNA reads as TGCGCCAGCAGCCAAGTGAGGCAGGGGGCACCTGGAAACACCATATATTTT.

This chain joins TRBV5-1 and TRBJ1-2; tentative D call: TRBD1 (5 bases). The CDR3 consists of 15 residues. Trimming stripped 4 bases from V and 5 bases from J, with 18 bases between. Looked up from germline, CDR1 is SGHRS and CDR2 is YFSETQ. The DNA of the CDR3 is TGCGCCAGCAGCAATAACAGGTACAGGACGTATGGCTACACCTTC. Translation: CASSNNRYRTYGYTF.

V is TRBV27 and J is TRBJ1-2; tentatively, D is TRBD1 (5 bases). The germline CDR1 and CDR2 sequences are MNHEY and SMNVEV (reference sequence). The CDR3 is 15 amino acids. Trimming stripped 5 bases from V and 0 bases from J, with 13 bases between. As DNA, the CDR3 is TGTGCCAGCAGTCCCCGACAGACTCCTAACTATGGCTACACCTTC. It codes for CASSPRQTPNYGYTF.

This clone has a handful of counts. The chain combines TRBV11-2 with TRBJ2-1, with no clear D. Looked up from germline, CDR1 is SGHAT and CDR2 is FQNNGV. The CDR3 is 15 amino acids. V lost 1 base, J lost 0 bases, and 7 bases lay in between. CDR3 amino acids: CASSLVHGSYNEQFF. Here the CDR3 DNA reads TGTGCCAGCAGCTTAGTTCACGGCTCCTACAATGAGCAGTTCTTC.

The genes are TRBV15 and TRBJ2-7; 10 nucleotides align to TRBD1. V lost 0 bases to trimming and J lost 7 bases; unmatched junction nucleotides: 6. Germline V lookup: CDR1 LNHNV, CDR2 YYDKDF (reference sequence). There are 15 residues in the CDR3. The CDR3 here is CATSRDLDRGEEQYF. Written as DNA, the CDR3 is TGTGCCACCAGCAGAGATCTGGACAGGGGGGAAGAGCAGTACTTC.

This chain's CDR3 is CASSYRRVGNTIYF. The CDR3 coding sequence is TGTGCCAGCAGTTACCGGCGGGTGGGAAACACCATATATTTT. The V and J genes are TRBV6-5 and TRBJ1-3; no reliable D call. Trimming pared 2 bases from V and 4 bases from J, leaving 9 bases between. CDR1 MNHEY and CDR2 SVGAGI come from the germline V gene. The CDR3 spans 14 residues.

The V gene is TRBV29-1, the J gene TRBJ1-2, with D possibly TRBD1 on 6 matching bases. This CDR3 comprises 13 residues. Trimming stripped 1 base from V and 8 bases from J, with 14 bases between. The germline V gene encodes CDR1 SQVTM and CDR2 ANQGSEA. The CDR3 protein is CSVEGQGIGGYTF. As DNA, the CDR3 is TGCAGCGTTGAAGGGCAGGGGATTGGGGGCTACACCTTC.

This clone was seen once. The rearrangement joins TRBV28 to TRBJ1-6; D remains unclear. This CDR3 spans 13 amino acids. The V end was cut by 2 bases, the J end by 10 bases, with 9 bases between. Germline V CDR1 and CDR2: MDHEN, SYDVKM. The CDR3 bases are TGTGCCAGCAGTTTAGGGTCGGGGTCACCCCTCCACTTT. This sequence encodes CASSLGSGSPLHF.

The chain employs TRBV7-3 and TRBJ2-1; 9 bases agree with TRBD2. The CDR3 totals 15 residues. Germline V gene sequence: CDR1 SGHTA, CDR2 FQGTGA. V lost 5 bases and J lost 6; bases outside the gene matches: 8. The DNA of the CDR3 is TGTGCCAGCAGCACACTAGGCGGGGGGGCCAATGAGCAGTTCTTC. Protein: CASSTLGGGANEQFF.

This chain joins TRBV4-2 and TRBJ2-1; D not certain. The CDR3 is made up of 15 amino acids. CDR1 is LGHNA, CDR2 YNFKEQ, per germline. V gave up 0 bases and J gave up 6 bases, with 12 bases separating them. CDR3 residues: CASSQEAKRLNEQFF. CDR3 bases: TGTGCCAGCAGCCAAGAGGCAAAGCGTCTCAATGAGCAGTTCTTC.

This clone came up a few times. The chain joins TRBV29-1 to TRBJ2-5, with D tentatively TRBD1 (6 bases). The CDR3 sequence is 11 residues long. V gave up 7 bases and J gave up 5 bases, with 11 bases separating them. Germline CDR1 reads SQVTM; CDR2 reads ANQGSEA. The chain's CDR3 is CSGPRGETQYF. CDR3 DNA: TGCAGCGGCCCCAGGGGTGAGACCCAGTACTTC.

This clone showed up just a few times. The rearrangement uses TRBV12-5 and TRBJ2-3; 7 bases align to TRBD2. There are 15 residues in the CDR3. Germline trimming cut 1 base from V and 5 bases from J; bases unmatched to any gene: 6. The germline gives CDR1 LGHNT, CDR2 FRNRAP. The CDR3 region has the DNA TGTGCTAGTGGTTTGGAATGGGGGGGACGAGATACGCAGTATTTT. Translated: CASGLEWGGRDTQYF. The entire variable domain, with the rest obtained from reference TRBV12-5 and TRBJ2-3, is as follows: DARVTQTPRHKVTEMGQEVTMRCQPILGHNTVFWYRQTMMQGLELLAYFRNRAPLDDSGMPKDRFSAEMPDATLATLKIQPSEPRDSAVYFCASGLEWGGRDTQYFGPGTRLTVL.

This sequence joins TRBV6-5 and TRBJ1-1, with D possibly matching TRBD1 (6 bases). V lost 2 bases to trimming and J lost 8 bases, with 12 bases between them. Germline V lookup: CDR1 MNHEY, CDR2 SVGAGI. The CDR3 length is 13 residues. CDR3 coding DNA: TGTGCCAGCAGTTACCAACAGGGCAAGGAAGCTTTCTTT. Amino acid sequence: CASSYQQGKEAFF.

This rearrangement joins TRBV5-6 to TRBJ1-2; TRBD1 matches at 8 bases. CDR3 size: 14 residues. From germline, CDR1 is SGHDT and CDR2 YYEEEE. Losses at the gene ends were 4 bases for V and 3 bases for J; bases not matched to a gene: 5. Here the CDR3 reads CASSVLQGDYGYTF. The CDR3 nucleotides are TGTGCCAGCAGCGTACTACAGGGGGACTATGGCTACACCTTC.

This clone was seen once. V is TRBV5-1 and J is TRBJ2-2, with D perhaps matching TRBD1 (6 bases). This CDR3 has 16 amino acids. Germline lookup yields CDR1 SGHRS and CDR2 YFSETQ. V lost 4 bases and J lost 2, with 15 bases in between. CDR3 protein: CASSPRWGRNTGELFF. CDR3 sequence (DNA): TGCGCCAGCAGCCCACGGTGGGGGCGAAACACCGGGGAGCTGTTTTTT.

The rearrangement uses TRBV2 and TRBJ1-4; no clear D. Germline loops: CDR1 SNHLY, CDR2 FYNNEI. V was trimmed by 3 bases and J by 7 bases, leaving 6 bases between them. The CDR3 has 12 residues. In DNA, the CDR3 is TGTGCCAGCAGTGATGACTCTGAAAAACTGTTTTTT. Its translation is CASSDDSEKLFF.

The chain uses TRBV10-2 and TRBJ2-3; 7 positions match TRBD1. The CDR3 spans 15 residues. Germline V CDR1 and CDR2: WSHSY, SAAADI. V lost 6 bases and J lost 6; bases outside the gene matches: 12. The CDR3 DNA reads TGCGCCAGCAGCACAGGGGACGGACGGTGGGATACGCAGTATTTT. Protein: CASSTGDGRWDTQYF.

CDR3 in amino acids: CASSVGRGGDTQYF. CDR3 DNA sequence: TGTGCCAGCAGCGTTGGACGCGGAGGGGATACGCAGTATTTT. The V call is TRBV9, the J call TRBJ2-3; maybe TRBD2 (6 bases). V lost 2 bases, J lost 6 bases, and 13 bases lay in between. This CDR3 spans 14 amino acids. Germline CDR1 and CDR2: SGDLS and YYNGEE.

As DNA, the CDR3 is TGTGCCATCAGTGATTACGGCGCGGGGGATTACGATGAGCAGTTCTTC. It encodes CAISDYGAGDYDEQFF. The gene calls are TRBV10-3 and TRBJ2-1, with 7 nucleotides matching TRBD2. V lost 3 bases to trimming and J lost 8 bases; unmatched junction nucleotides: 13. The V gene's germline CDR1 is ENHRY and CDR2 SYGVKD. The CDR3 loop spans 16 amino acids.